Presented here are 11 T cell receptor beta chains from one specimen sequenced in a study of CD8 T cells in Susac syndrome. Random hexamers were used to reverse transcribe the RNA input (roughly 0.5 to 1 ug). Each CDR3 protein is one row after TCRdb ran MiXCR on the immunoSEQ multiplex PCR reads. The sample has some 160,000 distinct CDR3 sequences; approximately 95% are singletons. The specimen sequenced was CD8+ T cells from PBMCs. These receptor sequences come from a human donor with multiple sclerosis.

This clonotype was detected only once. The V gene is TRBV5-6, the J gene TRBJ2-5; D possibly uses TRBD1 or TRBD2 (5 bases each). This CDR3 comprises 14 residues. Trimming cost V 7 bases and J 1 base, with 14 bases left between them. Germline CDR1 SGHDT, CDR2 YYEEEE. The CDR3 DNA follows: TGTGCCAGCTGGGGACCGGGAATCCAAGAGACCCAGTACTTC. Translated, it gives CASWGPGIQETQYF.

V is TRBV19 and J is TRBJ2-1, with 10 bases aligning to TRBD1. The CDR3 sequence is 16 residues long. The germline V gene has CDR1 LNHDA and CDR2 SQIVND (reference sequence). Losses at the gene ends were 5 bases for V and 8 bases for J; bases not matched to a gene: 12. CDR3 amino acids: CASSPTQTGGADEQFF. The CDR3 nucleotides are TGTGCCAGTAGTCCCACCCAGACAGGGGGCGCGGATGAGCAGTTCTTC.

The chain has TRBV27 and TRBJ2-1; no firm D call. This CDR3 is 13 amino acids long. The germline V gene encodes CDR1 MNHEY and CDR2 SMNVEV (reference sequence). V lost 3 bases, J lost 0 bases, and 3 bases lay in between. CDR3 loop: CASSFFSYNEQFF. The DNA of the CDR3 is TGTGCCAGCAGTTTTTTCTCCTACAATGAGCAGTTCTTC.

The genes are TRBV12-3 or TRBV12-4 and TRBJ2-7, with TRBD2 as a possible D gene (6 bases). Trimming pared 5 bases from V and 2 bases from J, leaving 10 bases between. The CDR3 runs to 13 residues. CDR3 sequence: CASSSSGAYEQYF. The DNA for the CDR3 is TGTGCCAGCAGTAGTAGCGGTGCCTACGAGCAGTACTTC.

The chain couples TRBV29-1 to TRBJ1-1; D is unresolved. CDR3 length: 14 residues. Looked up from germline, CDR1 is SQVTM and CDR2 is ANQGSEA. V lost 3 bases to trimming and J lost 1 base, with 12 bases between them. CDR3 region: CSVEGGNENTEAFF. CDR3 coding DNA: TGCAGCGTTGAGGGCGGCAATGAGAACACTGAAGCTTTCTTT.

V gene TRBV9 combines with J gene TRBJ2-1, with D tentatively TRBD2 (6 bases). The V and J ends lost 3 bases and 4 bases respectively, with 14 bases between them. The CDR3 runs 15 residues. Per germline, CDR1 SGDLS and CDR2 YYNGEE. The CDR3 reads CASSAGLLPYNEQFF. The CDR3 coding sequence is TGTGCCAGCAGCGCGGGACTTCTTCCATACAATGAGCAGTTCTTC.

The chain joins TRBV28 to TRBJ1-5; tentatively, D is TRBD1 (6 bases). The V and J ends lost 4 bases and 0 bases respectively, with 13 bases between them. CDR1 is MDHEN, CDR2 SYDVKM, per germline. The CDR3 consists of 16 residues. Written as DNA, the CDR3 is TGTGCCAGCAGTTCCACGACAGGTTATAGCAATCAGCCCCAGCATTTT. Translating gives CASSSTTGYSNQPQHF. Drawing the rest from reference TRBV28 and TRBJ1-5, the complete variable domain is DVKVTQSSRYLVKRTGEKVFLECVQDMDHENMFWYRQDPGLGLRLIYFSYDVKMKEKGDIPEGYSVSREKKERFSLILESASTNQTSMYLCASSSTTGYSNQPQHFGDGTRLSIL.

V and J are TRBV13 and TRBJ2-6; TRBD2 is a possible D gene (5 bases). This CDR3 has 15 amino acids. In germline, CDR1 is PRHDT, CDR2 FYEKMQ (reference sequence). Trimming shortened V by 5 bases and J by 1 base, and 9 bases separated the two germline ends. The CDR3 is CASSPPGSGANVLTF. CDR3 bases: TGTGCCAGCAGCCCGCCGGGGTCTGGGGCCAACGTCCTGACTTTC. Combining the CDR3 with reference TRBV13 and TRBJ2-6 gives the whole variable domain AAGVIQSPRHLIKEKRETATLKCYPIPRHDTVYWYQQGPGQDPQFLISFYEKMQSDKGSIPDRFSAQQFSDYHSELNMSSLELGDSALYFCASSPPGSGANVLTFGAGSRLTVL.

This sequence joins TRBV12-3 or TRBV12-4 and TRBJ1-4; TRBD1 matches 8 bases. J lost 8 bases, V lost 5 bases, and 10 bases had no gene match. This CDR3 contains 15 residues. The DNA of the CDR3 is TGTGCCAGCAGTCACCGGGACAGGCAATCCGAAAAACTGTTTTTT. Encoded protein: CASSHRDRQSEKLFF.

The V gene is TRBV29-1, the J gene TRBJ2-1; D is possibly TRBD1 (5 bases). Trimming removed 5 bases at V and 3 bases at J, with 11 bases between. CDR3 length: 13 amino acids. The germline V gene has CDR1 SQVTM and CDR2 ANQGSEA. The CDR3 reads CSVWGEVYNEQFF. The CDR3 DNA is TGCAGCGTTTGGGGCGAGGTCTACAATGAGCAGTTCTTC.

This sequence joins TRBV15 and TRBJ1-2; 8 bases agree with TRBD1. CDR1 and CDR2 (germline): LNHNV, YYDKDF (reference sequence). The length of the CDR3 is 15 residues. Unmatched junction bases numbered 4, after V lost 0 bases and J lost 4 bases. CDR3: CATSRDVQGAYGYTF. In nucleotides, the CDR3 is TGTGCCACCAGCAGAGATGTTCAGGGGGCCTATGGCTACACCTTC. Full variable domain (remainder filled in from reference TRBV15 and TRBJ1-2): DAMVIQNPRYQVTQFGKPVTLSCSQTLNHNVMYWYQQKSSQAPKLLFHYYDKDFNNEADTPDNFQSRRPNTSFCFLDIRSPGLGDTAMYLCATSRDVQGAYGYTFGSGTRLTVV.